This T cell receptor beta chain was obtained from a study of blood T cell repertoires in COVID-19. Turning to the study itself: Material from acute and convalescent COVID-19 was sourced from the United States, Italy and Spain.

As processed by the authors: Nucleated cell counts were estimated from reference gene primer amplification. TCRdb's table, derived via immunoSEQ multiplex PCR, lists solely in-frame clones and lacks some. V and J calls and clone size come straight from that table; D and trimming were deduced from the DNA. The sample lists around 150,000 clones, about three quarters occurring once. Donors of Cohort 3 who recovered were those that had two negative PCRs, clearance, or symptom resolution. This CDR3 has 16 residues. CDR1 is LNHNV and CDR2 is YYDKDF in the germline V gene (reference sequence). V was trimmed by 3 bases and J by 3 bases, leaving 17 bases between them. Only one count was recorded for this clone.

Sequenced: PBMCs or T cells enriched from blood (not recorded which). The receptor was isolated from a woman between 50 and 59 years old who had recovered from COVID-19. The rearrangement uses TRBV15 and TRBJ1-1, with D possibly being TRBD1 (6 bases). CDR3 protein: CATSSPWGGAYTEAFF. In DNA form, the CDR3 reads TGTGCCACCAGCAGCCCCTGGGGGGGGGCGTACACTGAAGCTTTCTTT.